The sequence of this TCR beta chain was determined in a study of cytomegalovirus exposure and HLA in healthy donors. Study-level information: An early data release held about 85 million unique TCRs from HLA-typed donors.

Donors counted as nominally healthy when sampled, yet unrecorded immune exposures were likely. The PCR ran on 60 Vbeta and 13 Jbeta primers. Profiling relied on immunoSEQ multiplex PCR, and the TCRdb table lists in-frame clones only, not all of them. The table shows about 170,000 clones, with roughly 80% occurring only once. Germline-derived CDR1 and CDR2 are MDHEN and SYDVKM. Trimming stripped 6 bases from V and 6 bases from J, with 12 bases between. The CDR3 contains 13 residues. J is TRBJ1-5 and V is TRBV28, with D perhaps TRBD1 (6 bases). Sequenced input: PBMCs. The sequence derives from a girl aged 2 to 9 in good health and CMV-seropositive. The CDR3 DNA reads as TGTGCCAGCAGGGCAGGGGCCAGTCAGCCCCAGCATTTT. It translates to CASRAGASQPQHF.